The clone carrying this TCR beta chain was detected many times. Other DNA sequences in the same sample also yield this CDR3. The sample is drawn from a study of CD8+ T cells in alopecia areata. Reverse transcribed after extraction, RNA yielded cDNA as the sequencing template. The table came from immunoSEQ multiplex PCR; TCRdb's copy has only in-frame clones and leaves some out. The top ten clones hold about 1.4% of a sample with more than 95,000 clones, roughly two fifths of them seen once. The TCR was taken from a human donor with alopecia areata. Sequenced material: CD4+ T cells sorted from blood.

CDR3 sequence (DNA): TGTGCCAGCAGCTTTAGCGGGCACACAGATACGCAGTATTTT. Translation: CASSFSGHTDTQYF. V and J are TRBV7-9 and TRBJ2-3; TRBD2 matches 7 bases. The CDR3 length is 14 residues. The V segment lost 3 bases and the J segment 2 bases; nucleotides outside the gene matches: 2. The germline V gene encodes CDR1 SEHNR and CDR2 FQNEAQ (reference sequence).